What follows are 10 T cell receptor beta chains derived from one specimen sequenced in a study of T cell clonality in common variable immunodeficiency. Clones were read by immunoSEQ multiplex PCR, and TCRdb kept only the in-frame ones, dropping some. The profile covers some 40,000 clones, none occurring a single time. The sample consisted of peripheral blood mononuclear cells. The source is a person aged 18-69 years in good health.

At least ten counts were recorded for this clone. The CDR3 DNA, read in part, is TGTGCCAGCTCAGAAGGTCCCGGGACAGGGAAC. It specifies CASSEGPGTGN. The full-length CDR3 reads as CASSEGPGTGNYTF. The V gene is TRBV18, the J gene TRBJ1-2, with TRBD1 matching over 9 bases. The read comes to an end 3 residues before the CDR3 does, leaving the germline J gene to fill in the end. Germline CDR1 KGHSH, CDR2 LQKENI. There are 14 residues in the CDR3.

The CDR3 sequence: CASSPNPLRTETAFF. Incomplete CDR3 DNA: TGTGCCAGCTCGCCAAATCCCCTTAGGACAGAGACC. The chain employs TRBV18 and TRBJ1-1; D is possibly TRBD1 (6 bases). The read is 3 residues too short to cover the CDR3 end, so that end is filled in from the germline J gene. Germline CDR1 and CDR2: KGHSH and LQKENI. The CDR3 has 15 amino acids.

This clone has a count of ten or more. The missing CDR3 end, 3 residues past where the read stops, is filled in from the germline J gene. This chain joins TRBV20-1 and TRBJ2-3; weak D call: TRBD1 (6 bases). The CDR3 has 14 amino acids. Trimming took 3 bases from V and 6 from J, leaving 16 bases between them. Germline-derived CDR1 and CDR2 are DFQATT and SNEGSKA (reference sequence). Here the CDR3 reads CSARRNRDTDTQYF. CDR3 bases read: TGCAGTGCTAGGCGCAACAGGGATACCGATACG.

This clone was found many times. Sequencing ends 3 residues short of the CDR3 end; the germline J gene provides the rest. The V and J genes are TRBV29-1 and TRBJ2-3, with 7 nucleotides matching TRBD2. The germline V gene has CDR1 SQVTM and CDR2 ANQGSEA. V dropped 6 bases and J dropped 5; count of bases not matched to a gene: 5. This CDR3 has 12 amino acids. CDR3 protein: CSVGGSGDTQYF. The sequenced part of the CDR3 DNA is TGCAGCGTAGGCGGGAGTGGAGATACG.

Only a few counts were recorded for this clone. Relative to the germline gene, one junction end is altered; a read error may explain this. This sample also contains other DNA sequences that code for the same CDR3. Incomplete CDR3 DNA: TGTGCCAGCAGCGTTGACAGGGGTTCAGGAAACACT. Protein: CASSVDRGSGNT. The full-length CDR3 reads as CASSVDRGSGNTIYF. V usage is TRBV2 and J usage is TRBJ1-3, with 8 positions matching TRBD1. Coverage ceases 3 residues before the CDR3 finishes, and the germline J gene fills in the end. This CDR3 region has 15 residues. Germline V gene sequence: CDR1 SNHLY, CDR2 FYNNEI.

There are many counts of this clone. The sequenced fragment ends 3 residues before the CDR3 boundary, so the rest is inferred from the germline J gene. V gene TRBV2 combines with J gene TRBJ2-2; 12 bases align to TRBD1. V lost 6 bases and J lost 7; bases outside the gene matches: 3. Per the germline V gene, CDR1 is SNHLY and CDR2 is FYNNEI. CDR3 length: 14 amino acids. The part of the CDR3 DNA that was read is TGTGCCAGCAGAGGGACAGGGGGCTACGGGGAG. Translation gives CASRGTGGYGE. The whole CDR3 sequence is CASRGTGGYGELFF.

Ten or more counts support this clone. The read stops 3 residues short of the end of the CDR3; the missing end is completed from the germline J gene. The V call is TRBV6-1, the J call TRBJ2-2; 8 bases map to TRBD2. The germline V gene encodes CDR1 MNHNS and CDR2 SASEGT. J was trimmed by 4 bases and V by 4 bases; bases with no gene match: 5. The CDR3 covers 15 residues. The sequenced CDR3 bases are TGTGCCAGCAGTGTCAGCGGGAGTAGCACCGGGGAG. Protein sequence: CASSVSGSSTGE. The CDR3 reads in full as CASSVSGSSTGELFF.

The table lists this clone with many counts. The CDR3 goes on 3 residues after the read ends, and that part is filled in from the germline J gene. The V call is TRBV19, the J call TRBJ2-2, with D perhaps TRBD1 (6 bases). The CDR3 length is 13 residues. The ends were cut back, 5 bases at V and 7 bases at J, with 11 bases in the middle. CDR1 and CDR2 from the germline V gene are LNHDA and SQIVND (reference sequence). This CDR3 reads CASSVQGVGELFF. The sequenced CDR3 bases are TGTGCCAGTAGTGTACAGGGAGTCGGGGAG.

This clone showed up many times. The read ends 3 residues before the CDR3 terminus; that terminus is restored from the germline J gene. The rearrangement joins TRBV27 to TRBJ2-4; 8 bases align to TRBD1. In germline, CDR1 is MNHEY, CDR2 SMNVEV (reference sequence). Trimming removed 5 bases from V and 0 bases from J; junction bases left unmatched: 6. CDR3 length: 16 residues. The part of the CDR3 DNA that was read is TGTGCCAGCAGTGGGCAGGGGGCGCGAGCCAAAAACATT. Translated: CASSGQGARAKNI. The full CDR3 protein is CASSGQGARAKNIQYF.

There are many counts of this clone. Sequencing ends 3 residues short of the CDR3 end; the germline J gene provides the rest. This chain links TRBV28 with TRBJ2-1; 7 bases agree with TRBD2. From germline, CDR1 is MDHEN and CDR2 SYDVKM. V was pared by 3 bases and J by 0 bases, with 5 bases of the junction left unmatched. The CDR3 contains 16 residues. The CDR3 region is CASSFRPSGSYNEQFF. The CDR3 bases that were read are TGTGCCAGCAGTTTCCGCCCTAGCGGCTCCTACAATGAG.